This T cell receptor beta chain was recovered during a study of radiation and T cells in renal cell carcinoma. Deletions cut 3 bases from V and 6 bases from J, with 9 bases between. Germline V lookup: CDR1 LNHDA, CDR2 SQIVND (reference sequence). This CDR3 has 13 residues. Time point here: blood 4 weeks post-SBRT, at nephrectomy. Sample treatment: 15 Gy SBRT to primary tumor, nephrectomy 4 weeks later. Nephrectomy followed 15 Gy stereotactic body radiation by 4 weeks. Profiled with immunoSEQ multiplex PCR; TCRdb holds only in-frame clones, not every one. Altogether roughly 80,000 clones are present, over 80% being singletons, with the ten largest covering about 2.4%.

The receptor was isolated from a woman aged 55-70 years with renal cell carcinoma. The V and J genes are TRBV19 and TRBJ2-1; D remains unclear. The sample in question was blood, obtained from a patient whose treatment included radiotherapy and nephrectomy. CDR3 nucleotide sequence: TGTGCCAGTAGTATCGGCCCCACCAATGAGCAGTTCTTC. It codes for CASSIGPTNEQFF. Full variable domain (missing parts from reference TRBV19 and TRBJ2-1): DGGITQSPKYLFRKEGQNVTLSCEQNLNHDAMYWYRQDPGQGLRLIYYSQIVNDFQKGDIAEGYSVSREKKESFPLTVTSAQKNPTAFYLCASSIGPTNEQFFGPGTRLTVL.